This T cell receptor beta chain was captured by sequencing in a study of shared clonotypes between healthy human individuals. The CDR3 is 14 amino acids. CDR1 and CDR2 (germline): GTSNPN, SVGIG (reference sequence). The V end lost 3 bases, the J end lost 5 bases, and 15 bases lay between the germline ends. This clone has more than one count but fewer than ten. Sequenced by immunoSEQ multiplex PCR; TCRdb stores in-frame clones only, minus some. The sample carries roughly 510,000 clones, over 75% recorded once. The origin of this receptor is a woman in her thirties or forties in good health. Some clones in this sample may be carry-over from other donors' samples. The rearrangement uses TRBV30 and TRBJ2-3; tentative D call: TRBD2 (7 bases). The sample taken for sequencing was PBMCs. CDR3 protein: CAWSGGLLGDTQYF. The CDR3 DNA reads as TGTGCCTGGAGCGGGGGGCTTCTTGGAGATACGCAGTATTTT.